This paragraph covers one T cell receptor beta chain sequence. Its antigen specificity is not known. One base away there is no much larger clone; base qualities are not given. The library was generated by the immunoSEQ multiplex PCR assay. TCRdb limited this immuneACCESS table to in-frame rearrangements with V and J called. A share of clones is missing; checked studies link under half to unresolved V genes, and the rest is unexplained. The table for this sample lists fewer than 35,000 clones; approximately 78% of them were counted only once. 1.2% of the sample is held by the ten biggest clonotypes. The sample originates from a study of T cells in narcolepsy (dated by TCRdb to about 2018). For the wider study: The study enrolled patients with narcolepsy type 1 or type 2 (NT1, NT2) together with healthy control donors. The study used TCR Vbeta sequencing to track clonotypes in blood and CSF while looking for autoreactive T cells in narcolepsy patients that target self-antigens of hypocretin neurons (hypocretin, TRIB2). Points the paper makes about the study in general: HCRT-specific and TRIB2-specific autoreactive clonotypes were highlighted in plots that compared CD4+ T cell clonotypes in CSF versus blood from the same patient. According to the report, autoreactive clonotypes were detected serially in the blood of the same patients and of different patients, but not in healthy controls. Numbers of sequenced blood memory CD4+ clonotypes were comparable, with averages of some 40,000 in patients and roughly 34,000 in controls. Certain blood memory CD4+ repertoires from patients and controls had no sequences that matched autoreactive T cell clones.

For TCR Vbeta sequencing, memory CD4+ T cells were sorted ex vivo from the peripheral blood of both healthy controls and narcolepsy patients. Via the germline V gene, CDR1 is KGHSH and CDR2 LQKENI. The CDR3 holds 14 amino acids from the cysteine to the phenylalanine. The DNA shown is the 42-base CDR3, in frame from base 1. V is pruned by 3 bases and J by 2 bases, leaving 2 bases of the junction without a gene match. Sequencing used CD45RA- memory CD4+ T cells from PBMCs. Per the publication, the cell subset or site label means: memory T cells sorted ex vivo from peripheral blood. The chain uses TRBV18 and TRBJ1-2; 8 central bases correspond to TRBD1. The sequence was collected from a human donor with narcolepsy. The sequenced DNA is TGTGCCAGCTCACCTCGGACAGGGAACTATGGCTACACCTTC. This encodes CASSPRTGNYGYTF.